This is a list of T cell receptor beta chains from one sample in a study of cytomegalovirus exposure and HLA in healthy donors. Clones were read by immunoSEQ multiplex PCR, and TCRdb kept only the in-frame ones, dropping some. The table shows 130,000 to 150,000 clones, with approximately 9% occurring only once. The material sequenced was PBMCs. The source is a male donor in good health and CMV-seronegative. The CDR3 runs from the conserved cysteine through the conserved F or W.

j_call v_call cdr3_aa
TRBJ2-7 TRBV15 CATSGGTEPSYEQYF
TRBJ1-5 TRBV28 CASSFPWTGDPNQPQHF
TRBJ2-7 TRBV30 CAWTGQRSHEQYF
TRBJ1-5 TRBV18 CASSLGGSTGGINQPQHF
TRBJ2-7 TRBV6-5 CASSRDFQSYEQYF
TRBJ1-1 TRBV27 CASSLTGYTEAFF
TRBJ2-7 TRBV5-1 CASSPKQGLEQYF
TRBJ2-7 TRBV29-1 CSVGTGIGYEQYF
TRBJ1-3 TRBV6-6 CASSRDRARENTIYF
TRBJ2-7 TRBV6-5 CASALRGLYYEQYF
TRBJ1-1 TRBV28 CASRGNTEAFF
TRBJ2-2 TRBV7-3 CASSLSRGAGELFF
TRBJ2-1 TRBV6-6 CATKKPGTSEYNEQFF
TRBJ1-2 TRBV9 CASSVGSTNYGYTF